A single sample gave rise to the 25 T cell receptor beta chains below, sequenced in a study of T cell responses to AZD1222 COVID-19 vaccine. Clones were read by immunoSEQ multiplex PCR, and TCRdb kept only the in-frame ones, dropping some. The table shows about 97,000 clones, with roughly 88% occurring only once. Sequenced here: peripheral blood, sampled on day 0 of AZD1222 vaccination. The receptor source for this set is an adult in good health.

This chain connects TRBV9 to TRBJ2-5, with 10 bases fitting TRBD2. The trim removed 1 base at V and 4 bases at J, leaving 7 bases unmatched. Per the germline V gene, CDR1 is SGDLS and CDR2 is YYNGEE. The CDR3 length is 16 residues. The CDR3 sequence is CASSVFSGGIAETQYF. As DNA, the CDR3 is TGTGCCAGCAGCGTATTTAGCGGGGGGATAGCAGAGACCCAGTACTTC.

The V and J genes are TRBV6-2 or TRBV6-3 and TRBJ1-2; D unclear. V was pared by 6 bases and J by 4 bases, with 18 bases between. The germline V gene encodes CDR1 MNHEY and CDR2 SVGEGT. CDR3 size: 15 residues. CDR3 DNA: TGTGCCAGCAGCGATAATCCATACCCCATCTATGGCTACACCTTC. Protein sequence: CASSDNPYPIYGYTF.

Written as DNA, the CDR3 is TGTGCCAGCAGCGCGAGGGTTGGGGGAACTAATGAAAAACTGTTTTTT. This translates into CASSARVGGTNEKLFF. The rearrangement joins TRBV7-8 to TRBJ1-4, with a weak D call TRBD1 (5 bases). There are 16 residues in the CDR3. Germline loops: CDR1 SGHVS, CDR2 FQNEAQ. Deletions cut 5 bases from V and 1 base from J, with 14 bases between. Full variable domain (outside the CDR3, taken from reference TRBV7-8 and TRBJ1-4): GAGVSQSPRYKVAKRGQDVALRCDPISGHVSLFWYQQALGQGPEFLTYFQNEAQLDKSGLPSDRFFAERPEGSVSTLKIQRTQQEDSAVYLCASSARVGGTNEKLFFGSGTQLSVL.

The chain uses TRBV5-5 and TRBJ2-7; D uncertain. Germline V gene data show CDR1 as SGHKS and CDR2 as YYEKEE (reference sequence). Trimming cost V 4 bases and J 0 bases, with 11 bases left between them. The CDR3 is made up of 14 amino acids. CDR3 sequence: CASSPPRGSYEQYF. The CDR3 DNA reads TGTGCCAGCAGCCCTCCAAGAGGCTCCTACGAGCAGTACTTC.

The chain has TRBV19 and TRBJ1-2; D unclear. The CDR3 runs 15 residues. Trimming left V 3 bases short and J 2 bases short, with 13 bases between. CDR1 is LNHDA, CDR2 SQIVND, per germline (reference sequence). The CDR3: CASSIGRSHNYGYTF. CDR3 coding DNA: TGTGCCAGTAGTATCGGCCGGAGCCACAACTATGGCTACACCTTC.

The genes are TRBV2 and TRBJ1-2; D is possibly TRBD1 (6 bases). The CDR3 totals 13 residues. Germline CDR1 is SNHLY and CDR2 is FYNNEI. The V end was cut by 8 bases, the J end by 0 bases, with 10 bases between. This CDR3 is CASSQGTNYGYTF. The CDR3 DNA reads TGTGCCAGCTCACAGGGAACTAACTATGGCTACACCTTC.

The CDR3 protein is CASSQEGLELYEQYF. CDR3 DNA: TGCGCCAGCAGCCAAGAGGGACTCGAATTATACGAGCAGTACTTC. V gene TRBV4-1 combines with J gene TRBJ2-7, with D perhaps matching TRBD2 (6 bases). The CDR3 contains 15 residues. CDR1 MGHRA and CDR2 YSYEKL come from the germline V gene. The germline V and J ends were trimmed by 0 bases and 4 bases, with 13 bases remaining between them.

The chain joins TRBV27 to TRBJ1-4; D may be TRBD1 (6 bases). Germline assignment: CDR1 MNHEY and CDR2 SMNVEV (reference sequence). The CDR3 length is 13 residues. V was shortened by 0 bases and J by 15 bases, with 14 bases between the two germline ends. Written as DNA, the CDR3 is TGTGCCAGCAGTTTATCAGGGGGGACGGACGTGTTTTTT. Translated: CASSLSGGTDVFF.

The V and J genes are TRBV18 and TRBJ2-1; 12 bases agree with TRBD2. Trimming removed 1 base from V and 2 bases from J; junction bases left unmatched: 6. The CDR3 covers 18 residues. CDR1 and CDR2 (germline): KGHSH, LQKENI. The CDR3 bases are TGTGCCAGCTCACCACGCCTAGCGGGGGGGCCGGCCTACAATGAGCAGTTCTTC. Residues: CASSPRLAGGPAYNEQFF. The variable domain in full, with the rest retrieved from reference TRBV18 and TRBJ2-1, is NAGVMQNPRHLVRRRGQEARLRCSPMKGHSHVYWYRQLPEEGLKFMVYLQKENIIDESGMPKERFSAEFPKEGPSILRIQQVVRGDSAAYFCASSPRLAGGPAYNEQFFGPGTRLTVL.

The genes are TRBV28 and TRBJ2-2; TRBD1 matches at 9 bases. Germline values: CDR1 MDHEN, CDR2 SYDVKM. The CDR3 spans 15 residues. After removal of 7 bases from V and 5 bases from J, the junction contained 8 bases not matched to a gene. CDR3 nucleotides: TGTGCCAGCACCCGGACAGGGGACGGGACCGGGGAGCTGTTTTTT. This codes for CASTRTGDGTGELFF.

This chain links TRBV18 with TRBJ2-3; TRBD1 matches 7 bases. The CDR3 contains 17 residues. The V gene end was trimmed by 4 bases and the J gene end by 0 bases; junction bases not matched to a gene: 10. Germline V gene data show CDR1 as KGHSH and CDR2 as LQKENI. The CDR3, as DNA: TGTGCCAGCTCACATCCCTCAACAGGGGCCAGCACAGATACGCAGTATTTT. Protein product: CASSHPSTGASTDTQYF.

J is TRBJ2-7 and V is TRBV10-3, with unresolved D. This CDR3 is 12 amino acids long. CDR1 is ENHRY, CDR2 SYGVKD, per germline. The V gene lost 6 bases and the J gene lost 4 bases, with 10 bases spanning the gap. The CDR3 here is CAISPTSYEQYF. The CDR3 DNA follows: TGTGCCATCAGCCCGACTTCATACGAGCAGTACTTC.

This clone was recorded once. The V and J genes are TRBV28 and TRBJ2-2, with D maybe TRBD2 (6 bases). Trimming left V 6 bases short and J 7 bases short, with 18 bases between. There are 15 residues in the CDR3. CDR1 and CDR2 from the germline V gene are MDHEN and SYDVKM. The CDR3: CASRGGVAGGGELFF. The DNA for the CDR3 is TGTGCCAGCAGAGGCGGGGTTGCCGGGGGCGGGGAGCTGTTTTTT.

CDR3 loop: CASSWEAAAHGYTF. The CDR3 region has the DNA TGTGCCAGCAGTTGGGAGGCCGCCGCGCATGGCTACACCTTC. The rearrangement joins TRBV28 to TRBJ1-2, with D uncertain. Germline lookup yields CDR1 MDHEN and CDR2 SYDVKM. This CDR3 region has 14 residues. Trimming shortened V by 4 bases and J by 6 bases, and 15 bases separated the two germline ends.

This clone turned up a few times. The genes are TRBV5-1 and TRBJ1-2; 9 bases line up with TRBD1. CDR1 and CDR2 (germline): SGHRS, YFSETQ. Trimming cost V 4 bases and J 2 bases; bases outside gene matches: 9. The CDR3 runs to 16 residues. CDR3 in amino acids: CASSPAGQGRNYGYTF. For the CDR3, the DNA is TGCGCCAGCAGCCCTGCGGGACAGGGAAGGAACTATGGCTACACCTTC.

The rearrangement joins TRBV14 to TRBJ2-5; D is perhaps TRBD1 (6 bases). This CDR3 comprises 14 residues. Trimming cost V 4 bases and J 5 bases, with 14 bases left between them. CDR1 SGHDN and CDR2 FVKESK come from the germline V gene. This CDR3 is CASSPHRVEETQYF. The CDR3 DNA reads TGTGCCAGCAGCCCACACAGGGTCGAGGAGACCCAGTACTTC.

The V and J genes are TRBV30 and TRBJ1-1, with D maybe TRBD1 (6 bases). This CDR3 has 14 residues. Germline CDR1 is GTSNPN and CDR2 is SVGIG (reference sequence). V gave up 2 bases and J gave up 7 bases, with 17 bases separating them. Here the CDR3 DNA reads TGTGCCTGGAGTCATGGGGGGGGCAAGGGTGAAGCTTTCTTT. It is translated as CAWSHGGGKGEAFF.

The chain employs TRBV15 and TRBJ2-1; 8 positions match TRBD2. The CDR3 is made up of 16 amino acids. Unmatched junction bases numbered 9, after V lost 1 base and J lost 7 bases. CDR1 is LNHNV, CDR2 YYDKDF, per germline (reference sequence). The DNA of the CDR3 is TGTGCCACCAGCAGAGGCGGGGGGATAGTTTGGAATGAGCAGTTCTTC. The encoded protein is CATSRGGGIVWNEQFF.

This chain links TRBV5-1 with TRBJ1-1, with D unresolved. Germline loops: CDR1 SGHRS, CDR2 YFSETQ. The CDR3 has 15 amino acids. Trimming took off 5 bases at V and 4 bases at J, with 18 bases between the two ends. CDR3 coding DNA: TGCGCCAGCAGGTATTCCGGGTCCACGGGCACTGAAGCTTTCTTT. It translates to CASRYSGSTGTEAFF.

J is TRBJ1-5 and V is TRBV29-1; tentatively, D is TRBD1 (6 bases). This CDR3 is 14 amino acids long. In germline, CDR1 is SQVTM, CDR2 ANQGSEA. V was shortened by 5 bases and J by 5 bases, with 16 bases between the two germline ends. The CDR3 bases are TGCAGCGTTCAGCTGGGGGCAGGGGATCAGCCCCAGCATTTT. The encoded protein is CSVQLGAGDQPQHF.

There are a few counts of this clone. The chain combines TRBV30 with TRBJ1-5; no clear D. The V end was cut by 3 bases, the J end by 0 bases, with 9 bases between. The CDR3 totals 14 residues. Germline CDR1 and CDR2: GTSNPN and SVGIG (reference sequence). Written as DNA, the CDR3 is TGTGCCTGGAGCAGGCTTTATAGCAATCAGCCCCAGCATTTT. This codes for CAWSRLYSNQPQHF.

This clone was recorded only once. The V and J genes are TRBV20-1 and TRBJ1-2; 7 bases agree with TRBD1. The CDR3 is made up of 17 amino acids. V trimming: 3 bases; J trimming: 5 bases; junction bases outside the gene matches: 18. CDR1 and CDR2 (germline): DFQATT, SNEGSKA (reference sequence). CDR3 in amino acids: CSASGRQGGPWGYGYTF. In nucleotides, the CDR3 is TGCAGTGCTAGTGGAAGGCAGGGGGGGCCTTGGGGATATGGCTACACCTTC.

This clone was detected only a few times. In nucleotides, the CDR3 is TGTGCCTGGAGTGTAACCCACACCGCTAACTATGGCTACACCTTC. Translated: CAWSVTHTANYGYTF. This chain connects TRBV30 to TRBJ1-2; D ambiguous. In germline, CDR1 is GTSNPN, CDR2 SVGIG (reference sequence). The CDR3 is 15 residues long. Trimming left V 0 bases short and J 0 bases short, with 11 bases between.

The chain joins TRBV2 to TRBJ2-1, with D perhaps assigned TRBD1 or TRBD2 (5 bases each). Trimming removed 6 bases from V and 10 bases from J, with 19 bases in between. Germline values: CDR1 SNHLY, CDR2 FYNNEI. The CDR3 consists of 14 residues. The CDR3: CASSATRGLSEQFF. The DNA of the CDR3 is TGTGCCAGCAGCGCCACTAGGGGTCTCTCGGAGCAGTTCTTC.

DNA for the CDR3: TGTGCCAGCAGTGAAAGTGAGTATCAGCCCCAGCATTTT. Its protein product is CASSESEYQPQHF. The V gene is TRBV6-1, the J gene TRBJ1-5; D remains ambiguous. The V end lost 2 bases, the J end lost 5 bases, and 7 bases lay between the germline ends. There are 13 residues in the CDR3. Germline-derived CDR1 and CDR2 are MNHNS and SASEGT.